This note documents a single T cell receptor beta chain sequence. V lost 3 bases, J lost 0 bases, and 15 bases lay in between. This CDR3 region has 17 residues. Germline V CDR1 and CDR2: SGDLS, YYNGEE. The data were obtained in a study of control samples from healthy donors and cancer patients. Repertoires were generated with immunoSEQ multiplex PCR, while TCRdb's copy carries only in-frame clones and drops some. The data contain roughly 190,000 clones, about 90% of them singletons. Material: blood. The chain has TRBV9 and TRBJ2-2, with D tentatively TRBD2 (5 bases). The sequence came from a man aged 25 to 40 in good health. CDR3 nucleotides: TGTGCCAGCAGCGGAACGACTATAACAGCGAACACCGGGGAGCTGTTTTTT. It translates to CASSGTTITANTGELFF.